This T cell receptor beta chain was captured in a study of control samples from healthy donors and cancer patients (TCRdb year 2020). This clone is a singleton in its sample. The antigen this receptor binds is unknown. Base qualities are not recorded, but no much larger clone differs from it by a single base. The method was the immunoSEQ multiplex PCR assay. Not all clones reach the TCRdb copy of this immuneACCESS table, which keeps in-frame sequences only. Checked studies attribute under half of the gap to unresolved V genes and leave the rest unexplained. The sample table lists 400,000 to 450,000 clones, over 75% of them with a count of one. The ten largest clones add up to around 6.8% of the sample. The CDR3, from cysteine to phenylalanine, totals 15 residues. The only DNA kept is the CDR3, 45 bases in frame from the first base. CDR1 SGHDT and CDR2 YYEEEE were looked up in the germline V gene. V lost 4 bases and J lost 10 bases; the stretch between them is 23 bases long.

The rearrangement combines TRBV5-6 with TRBJ1-1; the D gene cannot be named for sure. This sequence originates from a middle-aged man with head and neck cancer. Sequencing input: PBMCs. Here is the DNA: TGTGCCAGCAGCCCGGGTGTAGGCAGTCTCCTTCGAGCTTTCTTT. Translated, it gives CASSPGVGSLLRAFF.